The T cell receptor beta chain described here comes from a study of Graves' ophthalmopathy and Graves' hyperthyroidism. Patients were excluded if they had other autoimmune diseases or uncontrolled infections, and likewise if pregnancy or lactation applied. Clinicians diagnosed using symptoms, serum thyroxine, TRAb, thyroid ultrasound and orbital computed tomography. Investigators amplified TCR beta CDR3 regions from RNA transcripts. First-round RT-PCR used HTBI primers; second-round multiplex PCR followed. In TCRdb, the multiplex PCR reads were re-called with MiXCR into one record per CDR3 protein. Found here are over a million distinct CDR3 sequences, less than 45% of them singletons; the top ten hold approximately 10%. V shed 5 bases and J shed 0 bases, with 16 bases lying between them. Germline V gene sequence: CDR1 MNHGY, CDR2 SAAAGT. The length of the CDR3 is 17 residues.

This receptor was taken from an adult man with Graves' hyperthyroidism. Sequenced material: peripheral blood or thyroid tissue (not recorded which). The rearrangement links TRBV6-8 to TRBJ1-4; the D gene is possibly TRBD1 (6 bases). This CDR3 is CASSRTGTTATNEKLFF. For the CDR3, the DNA is TGTGCCAGCAGTCGAACCGGGACAACTGCAACTAATGAAAAACTGTTTTTT.